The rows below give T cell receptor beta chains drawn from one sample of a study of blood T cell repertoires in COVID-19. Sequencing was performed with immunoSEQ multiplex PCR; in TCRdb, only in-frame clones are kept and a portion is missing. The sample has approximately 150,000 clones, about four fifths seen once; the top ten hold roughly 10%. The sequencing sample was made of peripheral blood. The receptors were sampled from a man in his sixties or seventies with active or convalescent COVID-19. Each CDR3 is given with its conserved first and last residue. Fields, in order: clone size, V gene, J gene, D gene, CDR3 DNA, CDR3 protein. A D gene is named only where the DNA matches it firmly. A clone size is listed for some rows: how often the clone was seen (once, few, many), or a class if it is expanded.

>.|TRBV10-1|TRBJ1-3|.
TGCGCCAGCAGTGAGACGCGGCGCGCCGGTCACTCTGGAAACACCATATATTTT
CASSETRRAGHSGNTIYF
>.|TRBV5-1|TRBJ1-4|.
TGCGCCAGCAGCTTGGGGCCGCGGGAAGGGAAAGGCGGAAAACTGTTTTTT
CASSLGPREGKGGKLFF
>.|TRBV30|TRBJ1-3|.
TGTGCCTGGATACCGAGCTCTGGAAACACCATATATTTT
CAWIPSSGNTIYF
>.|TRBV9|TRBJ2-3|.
TGTGCCAGCAGCGTAGCGGCACTAAGCACAGATACGCAGTATTTT
CASSVAALSTDTQYF
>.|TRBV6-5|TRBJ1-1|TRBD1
TGTGCCAGCAGGACTTATGACAGGGCGTACGCTGAAGCTTTCTTT
CASRTYDRAYAEAFF
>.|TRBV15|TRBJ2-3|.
TGTGCCACCAGCAGGGGTCCTAGCGCTTCTAGCACAGATACGCAGTATTTT
CATSRGPSASSTDTQYF
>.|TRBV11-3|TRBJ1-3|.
TGTGCCAGCAGCCCGGGAACCTCTGGAAACACCATATATTTT
CASSPGTSGNTIYF
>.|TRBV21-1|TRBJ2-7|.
TGTGCCAGCAGCAAAGGTGGACCACTAGCGGGAGAGAACTACGAGCAGTACTTC
CASSKGGPLAGENYEQYF
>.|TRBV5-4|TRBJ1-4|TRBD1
TGTGCCAGCAGCTTGCGGACAGGGGAAAATGAAAAACTGTTTTTT
CASSLRTGENEKLFF
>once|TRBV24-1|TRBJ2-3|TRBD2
TGTGCCACCAGTGATTTAAATCGGGAGGGAGCAGATACGCAGTATTTT
CATSDLNREGADTQYF
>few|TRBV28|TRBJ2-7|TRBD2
TGTGCCAGCAGGAACAGCGGGGGAACCTACGAGCAGTACTTC
CASRNSGGTYEQYF
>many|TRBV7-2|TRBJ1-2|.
TGTGCCAGCAGCTCAGAAGGGGCAGGTCCTCCAGCCACCTTTGACTACACCTTC
CASSSEGAGPPATFDYTF
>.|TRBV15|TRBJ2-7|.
TGTGCCACCAGCAGAGATCAGGTGGCAGGGTACGAGCAGTACTTC
CATSRDQVAGYEQYF
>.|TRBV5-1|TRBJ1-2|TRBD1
TGCGCCAGCAGCTTGTGGGGACAGGGGAGGAACTATGGCTACACCTTC
CASSLWGQGRNYGYTF
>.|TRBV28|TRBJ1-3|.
TGTGCCAGCAGTTTACGCCCTGGGCTACGCAACACCATATATTTT
CASSLRPGLRNTIYF
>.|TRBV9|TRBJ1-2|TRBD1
TGTGCCAGCAGCGCCCAGGGGGTTGGCTACACCTTC
CASSAQGVGYTF
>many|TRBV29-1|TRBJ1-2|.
TGCAGCGTTGGGGCCCGTTCGGGGGGCCTTGGCTATGGCTACACCTTC
CSVGARSGGLGYGYTF
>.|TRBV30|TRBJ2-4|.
TGTGCCTGGAGCGGGGGTGCTAGAAACATTCAGTACTTC
CAWSGGARNIQYF
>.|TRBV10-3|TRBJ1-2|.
TGTGCCATCAGTGAGTCGGCAGAAAGCTATGGCTACACCTTC
CAISESAESYGYTF
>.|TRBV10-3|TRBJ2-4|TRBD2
TGTGCCATCAGTGACCGGGGGGACATTCAGTACTTC
CAISDRGDIQYF
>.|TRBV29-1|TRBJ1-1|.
TGCAGCGGCAGGTCCCGCGGAGGGAACACTGAAGCTTTCTTT
CSGRSRGGNTEAFF
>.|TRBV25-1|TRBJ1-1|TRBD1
TGTGCCAGCAGTGAATATGGGACAGGCTACACTGAAGCTTTCTTT
CASSEYGTGYTEAFF
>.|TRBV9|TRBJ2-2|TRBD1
TGTGCCAGCAGTTTTCCAGGGGGCATAAGCACCGGGGAGCTGTTTTTT
CASSFPGGISTGELFF
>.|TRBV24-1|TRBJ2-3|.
TGTGCCACCAGTGATTTAGAGAAGACAGATACGCAGTATTTT
CATSDLEKTDTQYF
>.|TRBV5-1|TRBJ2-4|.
TGCGCCAGCAGTGGGGGGTCCAAAAACATTCAGTACTTC
CASSGGSKNIQYF
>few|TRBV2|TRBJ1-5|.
TGTGCCAGCGGGGACCAGGGGTTTAGCAATCAGCCCCAGCATTTT
CASGDQGFSNQPQHF
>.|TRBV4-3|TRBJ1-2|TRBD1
TGCGCCAGCAGCCAAGTCGACCCCCGGGACAGAAACTATGGCTACACCTTC
CASSQVDPRDRNYGYTF
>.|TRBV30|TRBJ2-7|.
TGTGCCTGGACTGGGGCTTTCTACTACGAGCAGTACTTC
CAWTGAFYYEQYF
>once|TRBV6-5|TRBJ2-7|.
TGTGCCAGCAGTTACTCGGGGGCAAGTAAATCCTACGAGCAGTACTTC
CASSYSGASKSYEQYF
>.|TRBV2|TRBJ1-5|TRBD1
TGTGCCAGCAGGGGAACCCCTTGGGACAGGGGCAATCAGCCCCAGCATTTT
CASRGTPWDRGNQPQHF
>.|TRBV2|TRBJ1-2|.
TGTGCCAGCAGGGGGGAGGGACCGACTGGCTACACCTTC
CASRGEGPTGYTF
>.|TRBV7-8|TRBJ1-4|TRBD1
TGTGCCAGCAGCACAACAGGGGGGAGCGAAAAACTGTTTTTT
CASSTTGGSEKLFF
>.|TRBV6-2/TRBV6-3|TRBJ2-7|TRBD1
TGTGCCAGCAGTACCGGGACAGGTGGACGCTACGAGCAGTACTTC
CASSTGTGGRYEQYF
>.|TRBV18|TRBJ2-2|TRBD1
TGTGCCAGCTCACCCCCTTGGACAGGACACACCGGGGAGCTGTTTTTT
CASSPPWTGHTGELFF
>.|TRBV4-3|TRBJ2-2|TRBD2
TGCGCCAGCAGCCAACTAGCGGGGACGAACACCGGGGAGCTGTTTTTT
CASSQLAGTNTGELFF
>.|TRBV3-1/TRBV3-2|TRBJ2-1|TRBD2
TGTGCCAGCAGCCAAATACCGGGACTAGCGCCCCCCAAGGAGAATGAGCAGTTCTTC
CASSQIPGLAPPKENEQFF
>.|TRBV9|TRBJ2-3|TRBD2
TGTGCCAGCAGCGTAGTTCTAGCGGGAGCGGGGACAGATACGCAGTATTTT
CASSVVLAGAGTDTQYF
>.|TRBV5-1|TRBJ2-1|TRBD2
TGCGCCAGCAGCCCCCACCGACTAGCGGGAGCGGGTGAGCAGTTCTTC
CASSPHRLAGAGEQFF
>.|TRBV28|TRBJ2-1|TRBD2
TGTGCCAGCAGTTTTTTGTCTAGCGGGAGGGATAGCTCCTACAATGAGCAGTTCTTC
CASSFLSSGRDSSYNEQFF
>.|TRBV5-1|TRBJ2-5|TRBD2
TGCGCCAGCAGCTCGCAGGGGACTAGCGGGAAAACGGAGACCCAGTACTTC
CASSSQGTSGKTETQYF
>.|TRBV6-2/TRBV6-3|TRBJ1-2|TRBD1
TGTGCCAGCAGTTGGTTCGGACAGGGAGGGGGTCGGAGCTATGGCTACACCTTC
CASSWFGQGGGRSYGYTF
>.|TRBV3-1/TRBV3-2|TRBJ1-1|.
TGTGCCAGCAGCCCACACGGAGCGACCGTTCGGGCTTTCTTT
CASSPHGATVRAFF
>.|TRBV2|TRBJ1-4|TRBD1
TGTGCCAGCAGTGAGGTCAGGGGGAATAATGAAAAACTGTTTTTT
CASSEVRGNNEKLFF
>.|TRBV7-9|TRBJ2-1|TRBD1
TGTGCCAGCAGCCCGGACAGGGGAGGTTCGACCTACAATGAGCAGTTCTTC
CASSPDRGGSTYNEQFF
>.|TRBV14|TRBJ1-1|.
TGTGCCAGCTCCTGGGGCTTCGACACTGAAGCTTTCTTT
CASSWGFDTEAFF
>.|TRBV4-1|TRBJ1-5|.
TGCGCCAGCAGCCAAGCTCTCGCAGGGTCTGGCCAGCCCCAGCATTTT
CASSQALAGSGQPQHF
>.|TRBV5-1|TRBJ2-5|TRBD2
TGCGCCAGCAGCCCCCTGGGACTCCGGGAGGGCGAGACCCAGTACTTC
CASSPLGLREGETQYF
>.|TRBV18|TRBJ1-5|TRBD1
TGTGCCAGCTCACCCTGGACAGGGGATAGCAATCAGCCCCAGCATTTT
CASSPWTGDSNQPQHF
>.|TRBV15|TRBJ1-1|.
TGTGCCACCAGCAGAGATGGGACTGGGGGAGCTGAAGCTTTCTTT
CATSRDGTGGAEAFF
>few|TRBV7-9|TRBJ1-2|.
TGTGCCAGCACCATCCTGCGGGACGGCTCTAACTATGGCTACACCTTC
CASTILRDGSNYGYTF